Listed here are 7 T cell receptor beta chains from one sample, sequenced in a study of blood T cell repertoires in COVID-19. Produced via immunoSEQ multiplex PCR; TCRdb's table is partial and in-frame only. The sample has 430,000 or so clones, more than 70% seen once. Sequenced: PBMCs or T cells enriched from blood (not recorded which). Receptors originate from a woman between 18 and 30 years old who had been exposed to COVID-19.

The J gene is TRBJ2-3, the V gene TRBV2; D is undetermined. The CDR3 totals 12 residues. Germline V lookup: CDR1 SNHLY, CDR2 FYNNEI. The ends were cut back, 11 bases at V and 1 base at J, with 10 bases in the middle. CDR3 sequence: CAGGRGTDTQYF. Written as DNA, the CDR3 is TGTGCCGGCGGCCGGGGCACAGATACGCAGTATTTT.

The chain recombines TRBV20-1 with TRBJ1-2, with D possibly TRBD1 on 6 matching bases. The CDR3 sequence is 11 residues long. Deletions cut 8 bases from V and 2 bases from J, with 9 bases between. Germline V gene sequence: CDR1 DFQATT, CDR2 SNEGSKA (reference sequence). The CDR3 DNA is TGCAGTTCACAGGGAAACTATGGCTACACCTTC. Its translation: CSSQGNYGYTF.

The chain couples TRBV2 to TRBJ2-3, with 9 bases aligning to TRBD2. This CDR3 has 13 amino acids. Losses at the gene ends were 8 bases for V and 4 bases for J; bases not matched to a gene: 4. CDR1 and CDR2 (germline): SNHLY, FYNNEI. CDR3 loop: CASRQRGADTQYF. CDR3 in DNA: TGTGCCAGCCGGCAGCGGGGGGCAGATACGCAGTATTTT.

This sequence joins TRBV10-3 and TRBJ2-7; no firm D call. Trimming took off 10 bases at V and 6 bases at J, with 16 bases between the two ends. The CDR3 consists of 12 residues. In germline, CDR1 is ENHRY, CDR2 SYGVKD. CDR3 nucleotides: TGTGCCACCGCGCCCCTACCCTCCGAGCAGTACTTC. Its translation is CATAPLPSEQYF.

This rearrangement joins TRBV11-2 to TRBJ2-7, with unresolved D. The CDR3 sequence is 13 residues long. Germline V lookup: CDR1 SGHAT, CDR2 FQNNGV. Trimming left V 2 bases short and J 0 bases short, with 5 bases between. DNA for the CDR3: TGTGCCAGCAGCTTAACATCCTCCTACGAGCAGTACTTC. It codes for CASSLTSSYEQYF. The whole variable domain, filled in from reference TRBV11-2 and TRBJ2-7, reads EAGVAQSPRYKIIEKRQSVAFWCNPISGHATLYWYQQILGQGPKLLIQFQNNGVVDDSQLPKDRFSAERLKGVDSTLKIQPAKLEDSAVYLCASSLTSSYEQYFGPGTRLTVT.

The chain has TRBV7-6 and TRBJ1-3; TRBD1 is a possible D gene (6 bases). With 4 bases removed from V and 4 bases from J, the gap between germline ends came to 11 bases. The CDR3 is made up of 14 amino acids. Germline V gene lookup returns CDR1 SGHVS and CDR2 FNYEAQ. The DNA of the CDR3 is TGTGCCAGCAGCTCGCCCCAGGGGGGAAACACCATATATTTT. Amino acid sequence: CASSSPQGGNTIYF. The variable domain in full, completed from reference TRBV7-6 and TRBJ1-3, reads GAGVSQSPRYKVTKRGQDVALRCDPISGHVSLYWYRQALGQGPEFLTYFNYEAQQDKSGLPNDRFSAERPEGSISTLTIQRTEQRDSAMYRCASSSPQGGNTIYFGEGSWLTVV.

V is TRBV3-1 (or the pseudogene TRBV3-2) and J is TRBJ2-3; 12 bases line up with TRBD2. CDR1 is LGHDT and CDR2 is YNNKEL in the germline V gene (reference sequence). CDR3 size: 16 residues. V was pared by 4 bases and J by 4 bases, with 6 bases of the junction left unmatched. CDR3 DNA: TGTGCCAGCAGCCGGCGACTAGCGGGAGTTGCAGATACGCAGTATTTT. Its protein is CASSRRLAGVADTQYF.